The next 17 T cell receptor beta chains were all read from a single sample in a study of molecular identifiers for immune sequencing clone quantification (dated by TCRdb to 2016 to 2018). The library was prepared using PCR. These reads were obtained on an Illumina HiSeq 4000. TCRdb redid the processing of the public reads, applying fastp at Q25 and MiXCR, and retained in-frame beta chains. Each CDR3 protein gets just one entry, which takes the most common genes and DNA from the rows behind it. This sample holds about 68,000 distinct CDR3 sequences; approximately 18% were observed only once. Of the sample, around 1.4% is held by the ten largest clones. The sequencing sample was made of naive CD8+ T cells from blood, with Jurkat cell RNA spiked in. The sample's cell subset or site label, decoded: FACS-sorted CD8+CD4-CCR7+CD45RA+ naive T cells. The receptors were sampled from a human donor in good health. Some libraries in this study had Jurkat cell RNA spiked in.

Remarks on this clonotype: One junction end disagrees with the germline gene, perhaps due to a read error. This chain joins TRBV19 and TRBJ2-5; possibly TRBD2 for D (5 bases). The CDR3 runs to 14 residues. Germline CDR1 is LNHDA and CDR2 is SQIVND (reference sequence). The CDR3 sequence is CTSSEGLAPETQYF. As DNA, the CDR3 is TGTACCAGTAGCGAGGGTCTAGCCCCAGAGACCCAGTACTTC.

The V and J genes are TRBV5-1 and TRBJ2-1; D might be TRBD1 (6 bases). The CDR3 contains 14 residues. The germline CDR1 and CDR2 sequences are SGHRS and YFSETQ. Trimming shortened V by 4 bases and J by 6 bases, and 14 bases separated the two germline ends. The CDR3 DNA is TGCGCCAGCAGCCTAGGACAGACCGTCAATGAGCAGTTCTTC. Translating gives CASSLGQTVNEQFF.

At least ten counts were recorded for this clonotype. The genes are TRBV29-1 and TRBJ2-7, with a tentative D call TRBD2 (5 bases). V was pared by 4 bases and J by 6 bases, with 10 bases between. The CDR3 extends over 11 amino acids. Germline V gene lookup returns CDR1 SQVTM and CDR2 ANQGSEA. The CDR3: CSVAGEGEQYF. CDR3 DNA: TGCAGCGTTGCTGGCGAGGGCGAGCAGTACTTC.

The chain carries TRBV7-9 and TRBJ2-2; D is unresolved. The CDR3 runs 12 residues. Trimming took off 4 bases at V and 5 bases at J, with 5 bases between the two ends. The V gene's germline CDR1 is SEHNR and CDR2 FQNEAQ (reference sequence). The CDR3 sequence: CASSYWTGELFF. CDR3 bases: TGTGCCAGCAGCTATTGGACCGGGGAGCTGTTTTTT.

This clonotype occurred a few times. The J gene is TRBJ2-1, the V gene TRBV13; TRBD2 aligns across 14 bases. Losses at the gene ends were 8 bases for V and 1 base for J; bases not matched to a gene: 7. CDR1 and CDR2 from the germline V gene are PRHDT and FYEKMQ (reference sequence). The CDR3 contains 17 residues. This CDR3 is CASGTGTSGRSYNEQFF. The CDR3 nucleotides are TGTGCCAGCGGAACCGGGACTAGCGGGAGATCCTACAATGAGCAGTTCTTC.

There are many counts of this clonotype. The V gene is TRBV6-2 or TRBV6-3, the J gene TRBJ2-7; perhaps TRBD1 as D (6 bases). This CDR3 region has 14 residues. Trimming shortened V by 2 bases and J by 3 bases, and 11 bases separated the two germline ends. Looked up from germline, CDR1 is MNHEY and CDR2 is SVGEGT. CDR3: CASSYGQLYYEQYF. For the CDR3, the DNA is TGTGCCAGCAGTTACGGACAGCTATACTACGAGCAGTACTTC.

This clonotype was seen more than once but under ten times. V usage is TRBV7-3 and J usage is TRBJ1-3; the D gene is possibly TRBD1 (5 bases). Germline loops: CDR1 SGHTA, CDR2 FQGTGA. Trimming removed 5 bases from V and 3 bases from J, with 11 bases in between. The CDR3 consists of 14 residues. In nucleotides, the CDR3 is TGTGCCAGCAGCCCGGGGCCCGATGGAAACACCATATATTTT. This translates into CASSPGPDGNTIYF.

This clonotype was counted at least ten times. The chain uses TRBV2 and TRBJ2-5; no clear D gene. V was trimmed by 4 bases and J by 4 bases, leaving 10 bases between them. The CDR3 length is 13 residues. Germline V gene sequence: CDR1 SNHLY, CDR2 FYNNEI. CDR3 sequence reads: CASSVWAGETQYF. CDR3 nucleotides: TGTGCCAGCAGTGTGTGGGCAGGAGAGACCCAGTACTTC.

There are many counts of this clonotype. The chain combines TRBV24-1 with TRBJ2-5; perhaps D is TRBD1 or TRBD2 (5 bases each). Trimming shortened V by 3 bases and J by 0 bases, and 7 bases separated the two germline ends. This CDR3 comprises 14 residues. Germline CDR1 is KGHDR and CDR2 is SFDVKD. CDR3 sequence: CATSDGTDQETQYF. The DNA of the CDR3 is TGTGCCACCAGTGATGGGACGGACCAAGAGACCCAGTACTTC.

The sample holds many counts of this clonotype. V and J are TRBV28 and TRBJ1-5, with TRBD1 as a possible D gene (5 bases). Trimming took 6 bases from V and 6 from J, leaving 24 bases between them. Per the germline V gene, CDR1 is MDHEN and CDR2 is SYDVKM. This CDR3 contains 17 residues. The CDR3: CASRTGAFEGKFQPQHF. CDR3 DNA sequence: TGTGCCAGCAGGACCGGGGCGTTTGAGGGGAAGTTTCAGCCCCAGCATTTT.

This clonotype showed up many times. CDR3 DNA: TGTGCCGTGGTGAATGGAGATACGCAGTATTTT. It codes for CAVVNGDTQYF. V gene TRBV6-5 combines with J gene TRBJ2-3; D is undetermined. This CDR3 spans 11 amino acids. V lost 11 bases and J lost 5, with 11 bases in between. From germline, CDR1 is MNHEY and CDR2 SVGAGI.

This clonotype has a count of ten or more. V usage is TRBV20-1 and J usage is TRBJ1-2; no clear D gene. The CDR3 is 13 residues long. The germline V gene has CDR1 DFQATT and CDR2 SNEGSKA (reference sequence). V lost 0 bases and J lost 2, with 7 bases in between. The CDR3 reads CSARELNNYGYTF. The CDR3 coding sequence is TGCAGTGCTAGAGAGCTGAACAACTATGGCTACACCTTC.

Of note for this clonotype: A read error is possible here, since a much larger clone lies one base away. The V gene is TRBV7-9, the J gene TRBJ2-1; D remains ambiguous. The CDR3 totals 16 residues. Germline CDR1 SEHNR, CDR2 FQNEAQ (reference sequence). The chain's CDR3 is CACSPRVTVSYNEQFF. The CDR3 DNA reads as TGTGCCTGCAGCCCAAGGGTAACTGTCTCCTACAATGAGCAGTTCTTC.

In regard to this clonotype: Just one base apart from a much larger clone, this may be a read error. J is TRBJ1-2 and V is TRBV4-1, with 9 bases fitting TRBD1. This CDR3 has 18 residues. Germline V gene data show CDR1 as MGHRA and CDR2 as YSYEKL. The CDR3 region has the DNA TGCGCCGGCAGCCAAGATATCGGGACAGGGAAGATCTACTATGGCTACACCTTC. As protein: CAGSQDIGTGKIYYGYTF.

In this sample, this clonotype turned up many times. The rearrangement joins TRBV29-1 to TRBJ2-7, with D hard to call. Trimming cost V 6 bases and J 3 bases, with 21 bases left between them. This CDR3 spans 15 amino acids. Germline-derived CDR1 and CDR2 are SQVTM and ANQGSEA. CDR3 protein: CSVGGVRGVGYEQYF. For the CDR3, the DNA is TGCAGCGTCGGTGGCGTTCGCGGTGTAGGCTACGAGCAGTACTTC.

In regard to this clonotype: A much bigger clone sits one base away, suggesting this may be a read error. The genes are TRBV28 and TRBJ1-5; 10 bases align to TRBD1. Germline loops: CDR1 MDHEN, CDR2 SYDVKM. CDR3 length: 17 amino acids. CDR3 nucleotide sequence: TGTGCCGGCAGTTTAATCGTGGGGACAGGGGACAATCAGCCCCAGCATTTT. This codes for CAGSLIVGTGDNQPQHF. The variable domain in full, with the rest retrieved from reference TRBV28 and TRBJ1-5, is DVKVTQSSRYLVKRTGEKVFLECVQDMDHENMFWYRQDPGLGLRLIYFSYDVKMKEKGDIPEGYSVSREKKERFSLILESASTNQTSMYLCAGSLIVGTGDNQPQHFGDGTRLSIL.

The table lists this clonotype with many counts. The chain uses TRBV23-1 and TRBJ2-2, with 7 bases identical to TRBD2. TRBV23-1 counts as an open reading frame of uncertain function. The CDR3 covers 14 residues. With 7 bases clipped from V and 6 bases from J, the junction kept 8 bases outside the gene matches. In DNA, the CDR3 is TGCGCCAGCATTCACGGGGGGTTTGCCGGGGAGCTGTTTTTT. It yields the protein CASIHGGFAGELFF.